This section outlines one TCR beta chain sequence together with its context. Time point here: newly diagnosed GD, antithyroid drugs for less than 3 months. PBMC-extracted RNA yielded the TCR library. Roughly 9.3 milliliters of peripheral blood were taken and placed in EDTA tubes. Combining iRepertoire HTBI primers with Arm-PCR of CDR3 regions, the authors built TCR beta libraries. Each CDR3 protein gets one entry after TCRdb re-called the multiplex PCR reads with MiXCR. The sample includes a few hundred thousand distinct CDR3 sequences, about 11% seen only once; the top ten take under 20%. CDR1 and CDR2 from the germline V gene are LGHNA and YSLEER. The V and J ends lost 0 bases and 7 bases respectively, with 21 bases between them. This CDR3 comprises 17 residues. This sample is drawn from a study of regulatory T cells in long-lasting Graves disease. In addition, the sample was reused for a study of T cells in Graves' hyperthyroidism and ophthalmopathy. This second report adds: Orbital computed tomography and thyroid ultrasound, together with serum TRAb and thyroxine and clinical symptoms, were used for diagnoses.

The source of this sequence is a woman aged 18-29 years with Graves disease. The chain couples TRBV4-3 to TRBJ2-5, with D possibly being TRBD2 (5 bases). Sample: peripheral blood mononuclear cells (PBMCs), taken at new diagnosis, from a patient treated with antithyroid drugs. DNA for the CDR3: TGCGCCAGCAGCCAAGAACCGGCAGGCCAAGGCGGGTGGACCCAGTACTTC. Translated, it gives CASSQEPAGQGGWTQYF.